The entry below gives a single TCR beta chain sequence along with its context. Participants spanned ages roughly 18 to 90 years and resided in 20 to 30 US areas. Cohorts were assigned according to the clinical history that participants reported. The CDR3 sequence is 16 residues long. V lost 2 bases to trimming and J lost 4 bases; unmatched junction nucleotides: 7. The germline CDR1 and CDR2 sequences are LGHNA and YNFKEQ. This specimen comes from a study of blood T cell repertoires in COVID-19. Study-level information: The analysed material was cDNA or gDNA that came from T cells, B-cell-depleted T cells, or PBMCs.

Authors' analysis steps: How many nucleated cells were present was estimated from reference gene primer amplification. Some clones are missing from TCRdb's copy, which holds only in-frame ones; the method was immunoSEQ multiplex PCR. The DNA gave D and trimming, while V, J and clone size come from that table. The data contain over 150,000 clones, around four fifths of them singletons. This receptor was identified in a woman aged 45-60 years who had recovered from COVID-19. The material sequenced was PBMCs or T cells enriched from blood (not recorded which). V usage is TRBV4-2 and J usage is TRBJ2-1; 8 bases map to TRBD1. CDR3 protein: CASSQQGQAGYNEQFF. The CDR3 coding sequence is TGTGCCAGCAGCCAACAGGGACAGGCTGGTTACAATGAGCAGTTCTTC.